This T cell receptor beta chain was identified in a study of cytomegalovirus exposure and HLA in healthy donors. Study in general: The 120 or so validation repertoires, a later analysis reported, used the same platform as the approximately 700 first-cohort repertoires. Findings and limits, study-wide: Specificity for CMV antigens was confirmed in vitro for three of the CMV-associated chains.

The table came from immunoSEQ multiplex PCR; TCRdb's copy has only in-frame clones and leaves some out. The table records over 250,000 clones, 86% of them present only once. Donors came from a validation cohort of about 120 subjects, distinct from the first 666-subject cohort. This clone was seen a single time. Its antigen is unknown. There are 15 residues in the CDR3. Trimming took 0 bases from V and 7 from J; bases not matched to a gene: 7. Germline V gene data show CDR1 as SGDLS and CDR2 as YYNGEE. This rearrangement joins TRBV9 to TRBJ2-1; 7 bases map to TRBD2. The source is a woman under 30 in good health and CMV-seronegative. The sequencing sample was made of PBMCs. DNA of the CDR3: TGTGCCAGCAGCGTAGGGGAGTCGGGGGGTAATGAGCAGTTCTTC. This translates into CASSVGESGGNEQFF.